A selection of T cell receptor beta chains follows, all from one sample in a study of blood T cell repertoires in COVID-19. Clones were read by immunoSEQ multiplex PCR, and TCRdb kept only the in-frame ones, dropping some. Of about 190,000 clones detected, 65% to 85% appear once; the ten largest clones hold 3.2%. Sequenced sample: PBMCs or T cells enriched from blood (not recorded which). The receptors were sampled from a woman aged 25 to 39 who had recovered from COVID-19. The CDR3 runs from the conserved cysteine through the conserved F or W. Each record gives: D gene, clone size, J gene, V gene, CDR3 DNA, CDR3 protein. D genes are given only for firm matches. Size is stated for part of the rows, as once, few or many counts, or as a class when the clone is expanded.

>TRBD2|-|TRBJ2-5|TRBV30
TGTGCCTGGAGTGTACGGGCTAGCGGGGGAGATGAGACCCAGTACTTC
CAWSVRASGGDETQYF
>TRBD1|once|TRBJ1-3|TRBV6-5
TGTGCCAGCAGTTACTTACAGGGGTTTGGAAACACCATATATTTT
CASSYLQGFGNTIYF
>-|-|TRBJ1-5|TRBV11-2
TGTGCCAGCAGCTTAGCCGGTAATAATCAGCCCCAGCATTTT
CASSLAGNNQPQHF
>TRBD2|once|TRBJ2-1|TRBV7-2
TGTGCCAGCAGCCCCCCCAGAAGCGGGGGGGCCCATGAGCAGTTCTTC
CASSPPRSGGAHEQFF
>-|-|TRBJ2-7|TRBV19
TGTGCCAGTAGTATAGGTGCAGGTACCTACGAGCAGTACTTC
CASSIGAGTYEQYF
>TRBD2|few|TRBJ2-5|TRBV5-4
TGTGCCAGCACACCCACCCAGGCGGGGGGCTGGGAGACCCAGTACTTC
CASTPTQAGGWETQYF
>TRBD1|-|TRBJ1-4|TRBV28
TGTGCCAGCAGTTACGACCCCCGCGAGCAGGGGGCGGCAACGAAGCCCCCTAATAATGAAAAACTGTTTTTT
CASSYDPREQGAATKPPNNEKLFF
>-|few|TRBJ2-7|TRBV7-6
TGTGCCAGCAGCTCGTCGGGGGAGCAGTACTTC
CASSSSGEQYF
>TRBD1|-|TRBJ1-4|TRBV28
TGTGCCAGCAGCCTAATAGGACAGGGTGCAACTAATGAAAAACTGTTTTTT
CASSLIGQGATNEKLFF
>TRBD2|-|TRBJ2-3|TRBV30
TGTGCCTGGAGTCTAGCGGGAGGAGGGACAGATACGCAGTATTTT
CAWSLAGGGTDTQYF
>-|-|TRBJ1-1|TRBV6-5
TGTGCCAGCAGTTACTCGACGGGGGGCGCGTTTGAAACTTTCTTT
CASSYSTGGAFETFF
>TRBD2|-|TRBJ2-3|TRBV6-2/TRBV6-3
TGTGCCAGCAGTTACCCGAGTTTTACGGGAGGGCCCCCAGGTCGAGATACGCAGTATTTT
CASSYPSFTGGPPGRDTQYF
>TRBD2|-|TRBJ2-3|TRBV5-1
TGCGCCAGCAGCCCCGGACTAGCGGGGGTCTCGCATACGCAGTATTTT
CASSPGLAGVSHTQYF
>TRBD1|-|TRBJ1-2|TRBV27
TGTGCCAGCAGTCCCCAGGGGGTCCCGTCCTATGGCTACACCTTC
CASSPQGVPSYGYTF
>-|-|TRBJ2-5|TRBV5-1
TGCGCCAGCAGCTTGGGCTGGGGCGGACGAGAGACCCAGTACTTC
CASSLGWGGRETQYF
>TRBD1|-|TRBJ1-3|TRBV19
TGTGCCAGTAGTATATCCCGACAGGGGAAGGTCTCTGGAAACACCATATATTTT
CASSISRQGKVSGNTIYF
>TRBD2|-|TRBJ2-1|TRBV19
TGTGCCAGTACCACGGGGACTAGCGGATACAATGAGCAGTTCTTC
CASTTGTSGYNEQFF
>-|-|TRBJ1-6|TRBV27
TGTGCCAGCAGTTACCAGGGAGGTTATTCACCCCTCCACTTT
CASSYQGGYSPLHF
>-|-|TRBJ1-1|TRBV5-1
TGCGCCAGCAGCCATTCACAGGGTATGAACACTGAAGCTTTCTTT
CASSHSQGMNTEAFF
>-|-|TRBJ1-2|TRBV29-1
TGCAGCGTTGACAGACAGGAGTATGGCTACACCTTC
CSVDRQEYGYTF
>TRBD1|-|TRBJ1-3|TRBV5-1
TGCGCCAGCAGCTTGGTGGGCACAGGGGCAGACACCATATATTTT
CASSLVGTGADTIYF
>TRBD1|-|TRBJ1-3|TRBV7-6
TGTGCCAGCAGCGCCGGGACAGACTCTGGAAACACCATATATTTT
CASSAGTDSGNTIYF
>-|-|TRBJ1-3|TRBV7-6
TGTGCCAGCAGCTTAGTAGCAGTCGACTCTGGAAACACCATATATTTT
CASSLVAVDSGNTIYF
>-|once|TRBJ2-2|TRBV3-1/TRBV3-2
TGTGCCAGCAGCCAAACGGACACCAACACCGGGGAGCTGTTTTTT
CASSQTDTNTGELFF
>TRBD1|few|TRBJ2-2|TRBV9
TGTGCCAGCAGCGACCGGGACAGGGATACCGGGGAGCTGTTTTTT
CASSDRDRDTGELFF
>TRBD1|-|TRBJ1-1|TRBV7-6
TGTGCCAGCAGCTCCGCCCTTGGACAGGGGGCTGTTGAAGCTTTCTTT
CASSSALGQGAVEAFF
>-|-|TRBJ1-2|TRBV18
TGTGCCAGCTCACCATCGACAGGCCTCCCCTCCTATGGCTACACCTTC
CASSPSTGLPSYGYTF
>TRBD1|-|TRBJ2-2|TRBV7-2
TGTGCCAGCAGCTTAGAGGGGGCCACCGGGGAGCTGTTTTTT
CASSLEGATGELFF
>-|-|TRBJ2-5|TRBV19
TGTGCCAGTAGTATACAGCGGGAGACCCAGTACTTC
CASSIQRETQYF
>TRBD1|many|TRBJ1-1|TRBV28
TGTGCCAGCAGGACAGGGGTGGCAGCTTTCTTT
CASRTGVAAFF
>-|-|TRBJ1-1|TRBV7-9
TGTGCCAGCAGCTTAGGCGGCGGAACTGAAGCTTTCTTT
CASSLGGGTEAFF
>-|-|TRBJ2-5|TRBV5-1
TGCGCCAGCAGCCTCCAAGAGACCCAGTACTTC
CASSLQETQYF
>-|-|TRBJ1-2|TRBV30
TGTGTCCTGTTGGAGGGGAACTATGGCTACACCTTC
CVLLEGNYGYTF
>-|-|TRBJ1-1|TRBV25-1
TGTGCCAGCAGTGAATTACGGAATGGGCTTCAGGGGACTGAAGCTTTCTTT
CASSELRNGLQGTEAFF
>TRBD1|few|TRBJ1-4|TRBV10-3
TGTGCCATCAGTAAATACTCCGGGACAGGCGGAGAAAAACTGTTTTTT
CAISKYSGTGGEKLFF
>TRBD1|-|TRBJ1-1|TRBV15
TGTGCCACCAGCAGGGGACAGGGGCGGTTGAACACTGAAGCTTTCTTT
CATSRGQGRLNTEAFF
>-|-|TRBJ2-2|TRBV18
TGTGCCAGCTCACCTTGGAGCCAGGGCACCGGGGAGCTGTTTTTT
CASSPWSQGTGELFF
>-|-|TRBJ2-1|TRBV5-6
TGTGCCAGCAGCCCCCTCCCGGGTGAAGGCGGCTACAATGAGCAGTTCTTC
CASSPLPGEGGYNEQFF
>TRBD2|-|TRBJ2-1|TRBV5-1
TGCGCCAGCAGCCTCCCGCGGGCTAGCGGAGGCCATGAGCAGTTCTTC
CASSLPRASGGHEQFF
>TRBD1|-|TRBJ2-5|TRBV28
TGTGCCAGCAAGAGGACAGGGAGCCAAGAGACCCAGTACTTC
CASKRTGSQETQYF
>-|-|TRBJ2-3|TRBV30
TGTGCCTGGAGTGTAGGCACCCTAGGATCGGGAGTGGATACGCAGTATTTT
CAWSVGTLGSGVDTQYF
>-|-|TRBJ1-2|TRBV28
TGTGCCAGCAGTTTAGGGGGGGGCCCTGTTTATGGCTACACCTTC
CASSLGGGPVYGYTF
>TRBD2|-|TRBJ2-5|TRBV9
TGTGCCAGCAGCGGTCCTAGCGGGGGGGCCCAAGAGACCCAGTACTTC
CASSGPSGGAQETQYF
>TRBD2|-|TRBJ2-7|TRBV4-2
TGTGCCAGCAGCCAGAGACTAGCGGCATCCTACGAGCAGTACTTC
CASSQRLAASYEQYF
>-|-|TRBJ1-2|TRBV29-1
TGCAGCGGTGGCGGTCTTGGTGGCTACACCTTC
CSGGGLGGYTF
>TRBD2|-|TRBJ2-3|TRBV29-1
TGCAGCGTTGTAGGCGGGAGGGAGGGGGCGGCAGATACGCAGTATTTT
CSVVGGREGAADTQYF
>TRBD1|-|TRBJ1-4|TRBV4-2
TGTGCCAGCAGCCAAGCCGGGACAGGGGATGAAAAACTGTTTTTT
CASSQAGTGDEKLFF
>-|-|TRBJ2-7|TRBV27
TGTGCCAGCAGTTTACCCCGCCTGTCAGGGGCCGCCTACGAGCAGTACTTC
CASSLPRLSGAAYEQYF
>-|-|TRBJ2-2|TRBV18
TGTGCCAGCTCACCTCTCGACAGTAACACCGGGGAGCTGTTTTTT
CASSPLDSNTGELFF
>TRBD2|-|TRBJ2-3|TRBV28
TGTGCCAGCAGGGTCCTGGGGGCGGGGGGTCTCACAGATACGCAGTATTTT
CASRVLGAGGLTDTQYF
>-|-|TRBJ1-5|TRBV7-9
TGTGCCAGCAGCTTAGGAAGGACAGATATCAATCAGCCCCAGCATTTT
CASSLGRTDINQPQHF
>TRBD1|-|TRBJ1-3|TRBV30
TGTGCCTGGAGTGGAAACAGGGGCCGTGGAAACACCATATATTTT
CAWSGNRGRGNTIYF
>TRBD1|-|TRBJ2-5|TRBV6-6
TGTGCCAGCAGTTGGACAGGGGAGACCCAGTACTTC
CASSWTGETQYF
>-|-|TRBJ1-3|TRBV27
TGTGCCAGCAGTTTCTCCACGGGGGGGGGAAACACCATATATTTT
CASSFSTGGGNTIYF